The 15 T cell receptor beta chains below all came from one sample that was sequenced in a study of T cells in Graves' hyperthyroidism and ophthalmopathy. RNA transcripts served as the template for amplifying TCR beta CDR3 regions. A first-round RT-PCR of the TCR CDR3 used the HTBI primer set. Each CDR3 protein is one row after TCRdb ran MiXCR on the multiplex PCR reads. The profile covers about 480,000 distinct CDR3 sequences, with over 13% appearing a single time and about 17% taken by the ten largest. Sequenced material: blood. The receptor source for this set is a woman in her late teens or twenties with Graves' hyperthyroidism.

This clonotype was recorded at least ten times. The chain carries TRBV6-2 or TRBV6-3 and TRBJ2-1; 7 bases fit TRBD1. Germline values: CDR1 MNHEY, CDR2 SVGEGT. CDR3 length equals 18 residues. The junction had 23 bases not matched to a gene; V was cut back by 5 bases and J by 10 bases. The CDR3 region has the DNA TGTGCCAGCAGTACCCTTGAACAGGGGAGACTACTCGTAGGGGAGCAGTTCTTC. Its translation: CASSTLEQGRLLVGEQFF.

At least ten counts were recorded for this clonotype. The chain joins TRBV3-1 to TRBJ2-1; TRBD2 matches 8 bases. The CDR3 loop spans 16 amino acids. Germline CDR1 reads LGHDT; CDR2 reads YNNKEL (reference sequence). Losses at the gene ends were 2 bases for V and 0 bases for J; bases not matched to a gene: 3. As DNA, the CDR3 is TGTGCCAGCAGCCAATTGGCGGGAGGCTCCTACAATGAGCAGTTCTTC. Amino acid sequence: CASSQLAGGSYNEQFF.

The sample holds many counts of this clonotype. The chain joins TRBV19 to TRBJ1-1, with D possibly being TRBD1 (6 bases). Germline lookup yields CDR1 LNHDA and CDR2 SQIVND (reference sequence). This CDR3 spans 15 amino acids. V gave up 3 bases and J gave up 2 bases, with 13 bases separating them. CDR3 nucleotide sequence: TGTGCCAGTAGTATTTCAGGGGCGGGAAACACTGAAGCTTTCTTT. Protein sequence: CASSISGAGNTEAFF.

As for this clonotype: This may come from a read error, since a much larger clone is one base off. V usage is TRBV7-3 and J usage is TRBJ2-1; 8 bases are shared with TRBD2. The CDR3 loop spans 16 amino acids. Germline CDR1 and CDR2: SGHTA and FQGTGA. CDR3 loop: CVSSSLVTGGPDEQFF. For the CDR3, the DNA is TGTGTCAGCAGCTCCCTTGTAACGGGAGGGCCAGATGAGCAGTTCTTC.

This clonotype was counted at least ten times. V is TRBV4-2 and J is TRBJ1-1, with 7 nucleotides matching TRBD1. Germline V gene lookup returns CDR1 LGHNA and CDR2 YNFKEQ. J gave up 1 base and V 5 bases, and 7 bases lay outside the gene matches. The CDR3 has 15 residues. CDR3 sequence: CASSTRGTTNTEAFF. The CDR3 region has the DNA TGTGCCAGCAGCACCAGGGGGACAACGAACACTGAAGCTTTCTTT.

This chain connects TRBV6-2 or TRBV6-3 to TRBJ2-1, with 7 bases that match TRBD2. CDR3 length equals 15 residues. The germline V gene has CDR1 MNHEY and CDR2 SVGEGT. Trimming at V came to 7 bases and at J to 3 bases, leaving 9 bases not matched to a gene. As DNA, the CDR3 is TGTGCCAGCACAGGCGGGAGAGGCATCTACAATGAGCAGTTCTTC. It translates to CASTGGRGIYNEQFF.

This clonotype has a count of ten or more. The CDR3 DNA follows: TGTGCCTGGAGTAAAAACTATGGCTACACCTTC. Amino acids: CAWSKNYGYTF. The chain recombines TRBV30 with TRBJ1-2, with D hard to call. Germline loops: CDR1 GTSNPN, CDR2 SVGIG (reference sequence). Between the trimmed V and J ends, which lost 2 bases and 2 bases, there was a span of 3 bases. The CDR3 length is 11 residues.

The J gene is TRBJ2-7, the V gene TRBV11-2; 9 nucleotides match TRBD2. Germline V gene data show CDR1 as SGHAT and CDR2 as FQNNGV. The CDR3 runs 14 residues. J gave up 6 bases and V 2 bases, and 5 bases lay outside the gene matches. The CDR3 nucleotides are TGTGCCAGCAGCTTAATAGCGGGAGTCCCCGAGCAGTACTTC. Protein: CASSLIAGVPEQYF.

The CDR3 region is CSAPRDGDTQYF. The CDR3 nucleotides are TGCAGTGCTCCTCGTGATGGGGATACGCAGTATTTT. This sequence joins TRBV20-1 and TRBJ2-3, with unresolved D. Per the germline V gene, CDR1 is DFQATT and CDR2 is SNEGSKA (reference sequence). The germline V and J ends were trimmed by 5 bases and 6 bases, with 12 bases remaining between them. The CDR3 covers 12 residues.

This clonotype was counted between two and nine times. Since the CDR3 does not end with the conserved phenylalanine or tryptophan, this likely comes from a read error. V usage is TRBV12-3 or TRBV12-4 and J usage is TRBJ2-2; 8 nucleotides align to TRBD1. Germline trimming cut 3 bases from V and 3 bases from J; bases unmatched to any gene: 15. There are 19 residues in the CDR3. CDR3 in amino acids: CASSFSTSGGSLDTGELFL. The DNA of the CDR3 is TGTGCCAGCAGTTTCTCTACTTCAGGGGGCAGCCTAGACACCGGGGAGCTGTTTTTG.

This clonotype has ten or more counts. The CDR3 region has the DNA TGCGCCAGCAGCTTGGGGGTAGCGTTAACAGATACGCAGTATTTT. Translation gives CASSLGVALTDTQYF. The chain combines TRBV5-1 with TRBJ2-3; D might be TRBD2 (5 bases). CDR1 SGHRS and CDR2 YFSETQ come from the germline V gene. V lost 0 bases and J lost 3, with 11 bases in between. This CDR3 is built from 15 residues.

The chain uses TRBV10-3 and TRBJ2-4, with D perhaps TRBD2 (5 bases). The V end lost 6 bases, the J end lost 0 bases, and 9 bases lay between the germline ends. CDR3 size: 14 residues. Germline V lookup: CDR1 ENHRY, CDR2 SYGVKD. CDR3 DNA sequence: TGTGCCATCAGCCAGCGGTTAGCCAAAAACATTCAGTACTTC. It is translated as CAISQRLAKNIQYF.

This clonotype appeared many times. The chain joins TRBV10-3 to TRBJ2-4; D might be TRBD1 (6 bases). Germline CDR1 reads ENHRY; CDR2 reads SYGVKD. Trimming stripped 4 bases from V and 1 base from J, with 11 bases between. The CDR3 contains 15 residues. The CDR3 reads CAISVGAGAKNIQYF. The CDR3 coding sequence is TGTGCCATCAGTGTGGGGGCAGGGGCCAAAAACATTCAGTACTTC.

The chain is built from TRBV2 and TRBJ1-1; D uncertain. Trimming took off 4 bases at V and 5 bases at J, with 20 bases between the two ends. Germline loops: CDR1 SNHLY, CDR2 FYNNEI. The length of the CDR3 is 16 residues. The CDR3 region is CASSGLSKSGFTEAFF. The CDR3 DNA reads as TGTGCCAGCAGTGGTCTCAGCAAAAGTGGATTTACTGAAGCTTTCTTT.

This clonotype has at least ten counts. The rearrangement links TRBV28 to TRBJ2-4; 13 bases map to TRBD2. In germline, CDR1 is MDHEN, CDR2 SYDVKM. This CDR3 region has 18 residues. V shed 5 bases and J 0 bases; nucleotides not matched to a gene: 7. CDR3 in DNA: TGTGCCAGCAGTCTCGGACTAGCGGGAGTGTTAGCCAAAAACATTCAGTACTTC. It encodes CASSLGLAGVLAKNIQYF.